A single sample is the source of the 24 T cell receptor beta chains below, sequenced in a study of read filtering for tumor transcriptome and immune sequencing. From 400 to 450 ng of RNA, a library with molecular barcoded alpha/delta and beta/gamma adaptors was made. Each CDR3 protein is one row after TCRdb ran MiXCR on the reads. In the table there are approximately 14,000 distinct CDR3 sequences, roughly 20% of which are singletons. The sequenced sample was a population of CD138-negative cells sorted from bone marrow. The receptors derive from a donor aged 40 or older with multiple myeloma.

This clonotype was seen repeatedly, ten times or more. The rearrangement uses TRBV5-1 and TRBJ2-7, with D unresolved. CDR1 is SGHRS, CDR2 YFSETQ, per germline. The CDR3 has 15 residues. The V gene lost 0 bases and the J gene lost 2 bases, with 12 bases spanning the gap. This CDR3 reads CASSLVGASTYEQYF. The DNA for the CDR3 is TGCGCCAGCAGCTTGGTTGGTGCCAGTACCTACGAGCAGTACTTC. Together with reference TRBV5-1 and TRBJ2-7, the CDR3 gives the full variable domain: KAGVTQTPRYLIKTRGQQVTLSCSPISGHRSVSWYQQTPGQGLQFLFEYFSETQRNKGNFPGRFSGRQFSNSRSEMNVSTLELGDSALYLCASSLVGASTYEQYFGPGTRLTVT.

This clonotype has more than one count but fewer than ten. CDR3 sequence reads: CAWSEPRSRSLNQPQHF. In DNA, the CDR3 is TGTGCCTGGAGTGAGCCCAGGTCCAGGAGCCTCAATCAGCCCCAGCATTTT. The chain links TRBV30 to TRBJ1-5; no reliable D call. CDR1 is GTSNPN and CDR2 is SVGIG in the germline V gene (reference sequence). CDR3 length equals 17 residues. Trimming stripped 1 base from V and 3 bases from J, with 19 bases between.

This clonotype was detected once. The junction and the germline gene differ at one end; a read error may be behind it. The chain uses TRBV20-1 and TRBJ1-5, with D tentatively TRBD1 (6 bases). Looked up from germline, CDR1 is DFQATT and CDR2 is SNEGSKA (reference sequence). This CDR3 comprises 14 residues. The chain's CDR3 is CSARDRGPNQPRHF. CDR3 sequence (DNA): TGCAGTGCTAGAGACAGGGGCCCCAATCAGCCCCGGCATTTT.

In this sample, this clonotype turned up once. With a much larger clone just one base away, this may be a read error. The chain carries TRBV28 and TRBJ2-2; TRBD2 is a possible D gene (5 bases). Germline lookup yields CDR1 MDHEN and CDR2 SYDVKM. The CDR3 consists of 12 residues. CDR3: CASSYGPGELLF. Written as DNA, the CDR3 is TGTGCCAGCAGTTATGGTCCCGGGGAGCTGCTTTTT.

V and J are TRBV11-2 and TRBJ2-1; D is perhaps TRBD1 (5 bases). CDR3 length: 21 residues. Germline V gene lookup returns CDR1 SGHAT and CDR2 FQNNGV. Deletions cut 8 bases from V and 0 bases from J, with 32 bases between. The CDR3 DNA is TGTGCCAGCGCAGGGCCTCTCGCAATTTATTCGGCGCTAAGCTCCTACAATGAGCAGTTCTTC. Residues: CASAGPLAIYSALSSYNEQFF.

This clonotype was seen at least ten times. The chain recombines TRBV30 with TRBJ2-1, with 7 positions matching TRBD2. CDR3 length equals 16 residues. V gave up 2 bases and J gave up 2 bases; unmatched junction bases: 9. Germline assignment: CDR1 GTSNPN and CDR2 SVGIG (reference sequence). The CDR3, as DNA: TGTGCCTGGAGTCACGCGGGGGTGGCAGCCTACAATGAGCAGTTCTTC. Translating gives CAWSHAGVAAYNEQFF.

This clonotype was detected a few times. The chain combines TRBV4-1 with TRBJ2-3; TRBD1 matches at 8 bases. CDR3 length equals 15 residues. The trim removed 3 bases at V and 2 bases at J, leaving 4 bases unmatched. CDR1 is MGHRA, CDR2 YSYEKL, per germline. The CDR3 DNA reads TGCGCCAGCAGCCAGAGGACAGGGTCCACAGATACGCAGTATTTT. Translating gives CASSQRTGSTDTQYF.

This clonotype was seen repeatedly, ten times or more. This sequence joins TRBV20-1 and TRBJ2-5; D gene uncertain. The CDR3 covers 10 residues. Germline V gives CDR1 DFQATT, CDR2 SNEGSKA (reference sequence). Trimming took off 7 bases at V and 3 bases at J, with 6 bases between the two ends. The CDR3 DNA follows: TGCAGTGTTTCAGAAGAGACCCAGTACTTC. Its protein is CSVSEETQYF.

Notes on this clonotype: Relative to the germline gene, one junction end is altered; a read error may explain this. This rearrangement joins TRBV20-1 to TRBJ2-4; perhaps D is TRBD1 or TRBD2 (5 bases each). Germline CDR1 reads DFQATT; CDR2 reads SNEGSKA (reference sequence). This CDR3 has 11 residues. The CDR3 region is CSASVPGRIVF. CDR3 DNA: TGCAGTGCTAGTGTTCCGGGACGTATTGTCTTC.

This clonotype was seen a handful of times. The chain is built from TRBV10-3 and TRBJ2-4; 9 nucleotides line up with TRBD2. The CDR3 extends over 21 amino acids. V shed 11 bases, J shed 6 bases, and the junction held 32 bases outside the gene matches. Germline-derived CDR1 and CDR2 are ENHRY and SYGVKD. The DNA for the CDR3 is TGTGCCCTCATTGGCTGGCTTTTTGACCGGACTAGCGAGGTTCTTGCAAACATTCAGTACTTC. Translating gives CALIGWLFDRTSEVLANIQYF.

On this clonotype itself: A single base separates this from a much larger clone, so it may be a read error. V and J are TRBV20-1 and TRBJ2-2; TRBD2 might be the D (6 bases). V dropped 3 bases and J dropped 0 bases, with 11 bases sitting between them. The CDR3 runs 15 residues. Germline V gives CDR1 DFQATT, CDR2 SNEGSKA (reference sequence). The CDR3, as DNA: TGCAGTGCTAGTGGCTGGAGGGCGAACACCGGGGAGCTGTTTTTT. Protein product: CSASGWRANTGELFF.

The table lists this clonotype with a few counts. The chain has TRBV6-6 and TRBJ2-7, with 7 nucleotides matching TRBD2. V was clipped by 5 bases and J by 1 base; unmatched bases: 11. There are 16 residues in the CDR3. Germline lookup yields CDR1 MNHNY and CDR2 SVGAGI (reference sequence). CDR3 coding DNA: TGTGCCAGCAGTCAGGTGCGGGGGTTCGTGTCCTACGAGCAGTACTTC. Its translation is CASSQVRGFVSYEQYF.

This rearrangement joins TRBV5-1 to TRBJ2-5, with D hard to call. Germline V gene sequence: CDR1 SGHRS, CDR2 YFSETQ. The V end lost 0 bases, the J end lost 2 bases, and 8 bases lay between the germline ends. The CDR3 sequence is 14 residues long. The CDR3 nucleotides read TGCGCCAGCAGCTTGGCGTTGGGGCAAGAGACCCAGTACTTC. Translating it yields CASSLALGQETQYF.

This clonotype has a count of ten or more. The chain uses TRBV11-2 and TRBJ2-7, with D perhaps matching TRBD2 (5 bases). Germline CDR1 and CDR2: SGHAT and FQNNGV. Trimming removed 5 bases from V and 1 base from J, with 21 bases in between. This CDR3 region has 17 residues. CDR3 nucleotides: TGTGCCAGCAGCCCTAACTCTCCGGGATTAGGGTCCTACGAGCAGTACTTC. Translating gives CASSPNSPGLGSYEQYF.

This clonotype has ten or more counts. The CDR3 region is CASSSGQGETGELFF. Written as DNA, the CDR3 is TGTGCCAGCAGTTCGGGGCAGGGTGAGACCGGGGAGCTGTTTTTT. The chain employs TRBV12-3 or TRBV12-4 and TRBJ2-2; D may correspond to TRBD1 or TRBD2 (5 bases each). Trimming took 4 bases from V and 5 from J, leaving 14 bases between them. This CDR3 is built from 15 residues.

There are many counts of this clonotype. Here the CDR3 DNA reads TGTGCCAGCAGACCCCCGGGCAGGGCAACTAGCGGGAATAGGGATGAGCAGTTCTTC. It specifies CASRPPGRATSGNRDEQFF. The chain couples TRBV21-1 to TRBJ2-1; the table's D gene call, TRBD2, was not cross checked with the DNA. TRBV21-1 is reported as a pseudogene. CDR3 length: 19 amino acids.

This chain uses TRBV6-6 with TRBJ1-5; possibly TRBD1 for D (5 bases). This CDR3 region has 15 residues. Germline V gene data show CDR1 as MNHNY and CDR2 as SVGAGI (reference sequence). Trimming stripped 4 bases from V and 1 base from J, with 11 bases between. The CDR3: CASSSSGGSNQPQHF. Written as DNA, the CDR3 is TGTGCCAGCAGTTCATCGGGGGGAAGCAATCAGCCCCAGCATTTT.

This clonotype was observed many times. V usage is TRBV28 and J usage is TRBJ1-1; TRBD1 aligns across 7 bases. Germline V lookup: CDR1 MDHEN, CDR2 SYDVKM. V lost 3 bases, J lost 4 bases, and 11 bases stayed unmatched. The CDR3 is 16 residues long. The CDR3: CASSFPSTGPVTEAFF. The CDR3 coding sequence is TGTGCCAGCAGTTTTCCGTCGACAGGGCCAGTCACTGAAGCTTTCTTT.

The CDR3 region is CSANPGGGTGELFF. DNA for the CDR3: TGCAGTGCCAACCCCGGGGGGGGCACCGGGGAGCTGTTTTTT. V is TRBV20-1 and J is TRBJ2-2, with 8 nucleotides matching TRBD2. With 6 bases clipped from V and 4 bases from J, the junction kept 7 bases outside the gene matches. The CDR3 runs 14 residues. Per the germline V gene, CDR1 is DFQATT and CDR2 is SNEGSKA (reference sequence).

This clonotype was observed many times. The chain has TRBV4-1 and TRBJ1-1; D not certain. The V end was cut by 2 bases, the J end by 5 bases, with 15 bases between. The CDR3 contains 15 residues. Germline loops: CDR1 MGHRA, CDR2 YSYEKL. The CDR3 loop is CASSQSYGSGTEAFF. CDR3 DNA: TGCGCCAGCAGCCAAAGCTACGGCTCGGGGACTGAAGCTTTCTTT.

This chain joins TRBV2 and TRBJ2-5, with TRBD2 matching over 12 bases. Germline CDR1 and CDR2: SNHLY and FYNNEI. This CDR3 has 16 residues. After removal of 6 bases from V and 5 bases from J, the junction contained 10 bases not matched to a gene. The CDR3 region is CASRPLAGGPRETQYF. CDR3 in DNA: TGTGCCAGCAGGCCCCTAGCGGGGGGGCCTAGGGAGACCCAGTACTTC. Full variable domain (missing parts from reference TRBV2 and TRBJ2-5): EPEVTQTPSHQVTQMGQEVILRCVPISNHLYFYWYRQILGQKVEFLVSFYNNEISEKSEIFDDQFSVERPDGSNFTLKIRSTKLEDSAMYFCASRPLAGGPRETQYFGPGTRLLVL.

This clonotype has just a few counts. The V and J genes are TRBV7-9 and TRBJ2-7, with 11 bases lining up with TRBD1. Trimming took 3 bases from V and 2 from J; bases not matched to a gene: 3. The germline V gene encodes CDR1 SEHNR and CDR2 FQNEAQ (reference sequence). CDR3 length equals 15 residues. The DNA for the CDR3 is TGTGCCAGCAGCTTCCCGGGACAGGGGGCCTACGAGCAGTACTTC. Translated: CASSFPGQGAYEQYF.

This clonotype was seen more than once but under ten times. The V call is TRBV30, the J call TRBJ1-1; D ambiguous. Germline CDR1 reads GTSNPN; CDR2 reads SVGIG (reference sequence). CDR3 length: 12 residues. Trimming removed 7 bases from V and 0 bases from J, with 9 bases in between. The CDR3 region is CALDRMNTEAFF. The DNA for the CDR3 is TGTGCCTTGGACCGCATGAACACTGAAGCTTTCTTT.

In regard to this clonotype: Being one base from a much bigger clone, this may be a read error. The chain couples TRBV5-5 to TRBJ1-1; no clear D. Germline-derived CDR1 and CDR2 are SGHKS and YYEKEE (reference sequence). The CDR3 spans 13 residues. The CDR3 DNA reads as TGTGCCATCAGCCTAGCTTCGAACACTGAAGCTTTCTTT. Translating gives CAISLASNTEAFF.